A single sample gave rise to the 24 T cell receptor beta chains below, sequenced in a study of T cell responses to AZD1222 COVID-19 vaccine. TCRdb keeps only in-frame clones here, not all; method: immunoSEQ multiplex PCR. The repertoire holds about 150,000 clones, approximately 91% seen once, with about 1.6% in the top ten. The sequencing here drew on peripheral blood, taken 28 days after the second AZD1222 dose. The receptors come from an adult who received the AZD1222 COVID-19 vaccine.

The chain joins TRBV5-4 to TRBJ2-2; D gene unclear. The V gene's germline CDR1 is SGHNT and CDR2 YYREEE (reference sequence). The CDR3 totals 14 residues. Between the trimmed V and J ends, which lost 0 bases and 5 bases, there was a span of 8 bases. The CDR3 sequence is CASSLAEGTGELFF. For the CDR3, the DNA is TGTGCCAGCAGCTTGGCCGAAGGGACCGGGGAGCTGTTTTTT.

J is TRBJ2-7 and V is TRBV2; possible D gene TRBD1, 6 bases. The CDR3 sequence is 14 residues long. Germline V gene sequence: CDR1 SNHLY, CDR2 FYNNEI. V lost 8 bases to trimming and J lost 0 bases, with 14 bases between them. In nucleotides, the CDR3 is TGTGCCAGCCGCGATACAGGGAACTCCTACGAGCAGTACTTC. This encodes CASRDTGNSYEQYF.

This clone was counted only a few times. V gene TRBV5-3 combines with J gene TRBJ2-7, with 10 nucleotides matching TRBD2. TRBV5-3 is sorted into the ORF group, with uncertain function. The CDR3 has 20 amino acids. V shed 0 bases, J shed 7 bases, and the junction held 22 bases outside the gene matches. CDR3 residues: CARSLGPRLAGADPEGEQYF. The DNA of the CDR3 is TGTGCCAGAAGCTTGGGACCCCGGCTAGCGGGAGCCGACCCCGAGGGGGAGCAGTACTTC.

This chain connects TRBV3-1 (or the pseudogene TRBV3-2) to TRBJ1-1; no reliable D call. The CDR3 covers 13 residues. V was shortened by 6 bases and J by 5 bases, with 13 bases between the two germline ends. The germline gives CDR1 LGHDT, CDR2 YNNKEL (reference sequence). The CDR3 spells CASRQLWGTEAFF. CDR3 DNA: TGTGCCAGCAGACAACTTTGGGGTACTGAAGCTTTCTTT.

V usage is TRBV9 and J usage is TRBJ2-7; D is unresolved. This CDR3 is built from 13 residues. Trimming took off 3 bases at V and 6 bases at J, with 13 bases between the two ends. Germline V gene data show CDR1 as SGDLS and CDR2 as YYNGEE. CDR3 nucleotide sequence: TGTGCCAGCAGCGCCATCCCGGGTGTCGAGCAGTACTTC. Encoded protein: CASSAIPGVEQYF.

In this sample, this clone turned up once. This chain links TRBV13 with TRBJ1-1; D might be TRBD1 (5 bases). The CDR3 totals 15 residues. The V end was cut by 1 base, the J end by 4 bases, with 13 bases between. The germline V gene encodes CDR1 PRHDT and CDR2 FYEKMQ (reference sequence). CDR3 bases: TGTGCCAGCAGCTTAGAGGAGAGGGGCAGCACTGAAGCTTTCTTT. As protein: CASSLEERGSTEAFF.

The chain uses TRBV27 and TRBJ2-7; TRBD1 matches 10 bases. Trimming took 3 bases from V and 4 from J; bases not matched to a gene: 6. CDR3 length equals 15 residues. Germline CDR1 MNHEY, CDR2 SMNVEV (reference sequence). Here the CDR3 DNA reads TGTGCCAGCAGTTTCAGTCCGGGACAGGGGTACGAGCAGTACTTC. It specifies CASSFSPGQGYEQYF.

The V call is TRBV28, the J call TRBJ2-7; D gene uncertain. The V and J ends lost 2 bases and 0 bases respectively, with 2 bases between them. The CDR3 extends over 12 amino acids. Germline assignment: CDR1 MDHEN and CDR2 SYDVKM. The CDR3 spells CASSLTSYEQYF. The CDR3, as DNA: TGTGCCAGCAGTTTAACCTCCTACGAGCAGTACTTC.

The chain couples TRBV12-5 to TRBJ1-2; 11 bases agree with TRBD1. Losses at the gene ends were 4 bases for V and 6 bases for J; bases not matched to a gene: 4. Germline V gene sequence: CDR1 LGHNT, CDR2 FRNRAP. This CDR3 region has 14 residues. The DNA for the CDR3 is TGTGCTAGTGGTTATCGGACAGGGGGCCATGGCTACACCTTC. It codes for CASGYRTGGHGYTF.

This rearrangement joins TRBV25-1 to TRBJ2-3; tentatively, D is TRBD1 (5 bases). The ends were cut back, 2 bases at V and 10 bases at J, with 13 bases in the middle. The CDR3 is 13 amino acids. Germline V gene lookup returns CDR1 MGHDK and CDR2 SYGVNS. CDR3: CASSEGAARAQYF. DNA of the CDR3: TGTGCCAGCAGTGAAGGGGCGGCCCGAGCGCAGTATTTT.

The chain carries TRBV7-3 and TRBJ2-4, with D possibly being TRBD1 (7 bases). Germline CDR1 SGHTA, CDR2 FQGTGA. The V gene lost 5 bases and the J gene lost 6 bases, with 17 bases spanning the gap. The CDR3 has 15 amino acids. The CDR3 loop is CASSRDSGLGNIQYF. CDR3 nucleotide sequence: TGTGCCAGCAGCCGGGACAGCGGGTTGGGAAACATTCAGTACTTC.

This clone has more than one count but fewer than ten. The rearrangement joins TRBV5-6 to TRBJ1-1, with D unresolved. V lost 2 bases and J lost 1, with 9 bases in between. CDR3 length: 14 residues. Germline-derived CDR1 and CDR2 are SGHDT and YYEEEE. CDR3 loop: CASSFKGTNTEAFF. CDR3 coding DNA: TGTGCCAGCAGCTTCAAGGGCACGAACACTGAAGCTTTCTTT.

This rearrangement joins TRBV6-5 to TRBJ2-7; 10 bases map to TRBD2. The ends lost 7 bases at V and 6 bases at J; junction bases unmatched: 9. The CDR3 extends over 14 amino acids. Germline lookup yields CDR1 MNHEY and CDR2 SVGAGI. In DNA, the CDR3 is TGTGCCAGCACCCCAGAGCGGGGGGGCCGCGAGCAGTACTTC. Amino acids: CASTPERGGREQYF.

The chain employs TRBV10-1 and TRBJ2-7; 7 bases align to TRBD1. This CDR3 has 14 residues. Germline V CDR1 and CDR2: WNHNN, SYGVQD (reference sequence). Unmatched junction bases numbered 5, after V lost 0 bases and J lost 6 bases. The CDR3 nucleotides read TGCGCCAGCAGTGAGTCGAGGACAGGTGGCGAGCAGTACTTC. Amino acid sequence: CASSESRTGGEQYF.

This chain connects TRBV30 to TRBJ1-6; a weak D match, TRBD1 (5 bases). Germline V CDR1 and CDR2: GTSNPN, SVGIG (reference sequence). This CDR3 has 16 amino acids. V dropped 0 bases and J dropped 3 bases, with 12 bases sitting between them. CDR3 loop: CAWSVGGDSYNSPLHF. The CDR3, as DNA: TGTGCCTGGAGTGTCGGGGGAGACAGCTATAATTCACCCCTCCACTTT.

V gene TRBV6-5 combines with J gene TRBJ1-1; 9 bases match TRBD1. Unmatched junction bases numbered 8, after V lost 6 bases and J lost 6 bases. Germline-derived CDR1 and CDR2 are MNHEY and SVGAGI. This CDR3 has 14 residues. The CDR3 coding sequence is TGTGCCAGCAGGTGGACAGGGGTTAATTCTGAAGCTTTCTTT. It is translated as CASRWTGVNSEAFF.

This clone showed up just a few times. The chain uses TRBV24-1 and TRBJ1-5; 7 nucleotides line up with TRBD1. V was clipped by 6 bases and J by 7 bases; unmatched bases: 2. The CDR3 covers 12 residues. Germline-derived CDR1 and CDR2 are KGHDR and SFDVKD. The CDR3 is CATSRQGQPQHF. In nucleotides, the CDR3 is TGTGCCACCAGTCGACAGGGCCAGCCCCAGCATTTT.

This clone was recorded once. This chain connects TRBV19 to TRBJ2-2; 12 bases map to TRBD2. Germline CDR1 reads LNHDA; CDR2 reads SQIVND (reference sequence). V shed 4 bases, J shed 4 bases, and the junction held 1 base outside the gene matches. The CDR3 totals 15 residues. The CDR3 DNA sequence: TGTGCCAGTAGTACTAGCGGGGGGGCCACCGGGGAGCTGTTTTTT. It specifies CASSTSGGATGELFF.

The V call is TRBV10-3, the J call TRBJ2-1; no clear D. V lost 0 bases to trimming and J lost 2 bases, with 11 bases between them. Germline V CDR1 and CDR2: ENHRY, SYGVKD. This CDR3 has 16 amino acids. The CDR3: CAISESPRKTYNEQFF. CDR3 nucleotide sequence: TGTGCCATCAGTGAGTCCCCTAGAAAGACCTACAATGAGCAGTTCTTC.

Details on this clone: Other nucleotide sequences in the sample specify the same CDR3. In nucleotides, the CDR3 is TGTGCCAGCAGTTTACGCCTAGCGGGAGATGAGCAGTACTTC. This codes for CASSLRLAGDEQYF. The chain employs TRBV27 and TRBJ2-7; 10 bases align to TRBD2. CDR1 is MNHEY, CDR2 SMNVEV, per germline (reference sequence). The trim removed 2 bases at V and 7 bases at J, leaving 5 bases unmatched. The CDR3 contains 14 residues.

The chain carries TRBV18 and TRBJ2-7, with 8 nucleotides matching TRBD2. The junction had 0 bases not matched to a gene; V was cut back by 2 bases and J by 3 bases. Per the germline V gene, CDR1 is KGHSH and CDR2 is LQKENI. The length of the CDR3 is 13 residues. CDR3 bases: TGTGCCAGCTCACCAGGGACTAGCTACGAGCAGTACTTC. It translates to CASSPGTSYEQYF.

J is TRBJ2-1 and V is TRBV3-1 (or the pseudogene TRBV3-2); D is perhaps TRBD2 (5 bases). CDR3 length: 14 residues. Germline-derived CDR1 and CDR2 are LGHDT and YNNKEL (reference sequence). Trimming removed 4 bases from V and 6 bases from J, with 13 bases in between. This chain's CDR3 is CASSLSGLPNEQFF. CDR3 DNA sequence: TGTGCCAGCAGCCTATCTGGACTGCCCAATGAGCAGTTCTTC.

This chain connects TRBV19 to TRBJ1-1; D remains ambiguous. Germline V gene sequence: CDR1 LNHDA, CDR2 SQIVND (reference sequence). The CDR3 covers 14 residues. V was trimmed by 5 bases and J by 1 base, leaving 11 bases between them. CDR3 loop: CASSLVRRNTEAFF. CDR3 DNA sequence: TGTGCCAGTAGTTTAGTACGGCGGAACACTGAAGCTTTCTTT.

The chain carries TRBV19 and TRBJ2-5; D might be TRBD1 (6 bases). The CDR3 loop spans 13 amino acids. Germline V CDR1 and CDR2: LNHDA, SQIVND (reference sequence). V shed 3 bases and J shed 6 bases, with 11 bases lying between them. The CDR3 DNA sequence: TGTGCCAGTAGTATGGTGGACAGAAAGACCCAGTACTTC. Translated: CASSMVDRKTQYF.